This T cell receptor beta chain was identified during a study of tumor-infiltrating lymphocytes in localized non-small cell lung cancer. Study-wide results and limits: Technical variation could not be separated from intratumor heterogeneity here. Compared with uninvolved lung, tumors showed higher T cell infiltration by TCRbeta sequencing.

Clones were read by immunoSEQ multiplex PCR, and TCRdb kept only the in-frame ones, dropping some. The sample shows more than 15,000 clones, roughly 69% of them seen only once. The CDR3 runs 18 residues. Germline-derived CDR1 and CDR2 are SGHRS and YFSETQ. J gave up 4 bases and V 6 bases, and 20 bases lay outside the gene matches. In regard to this clone: Antigen specificity is unknown.

The rearrangement links TRBV5-1 to TRBJ2-5; 8 bases align to TRBD2. The sample consisted of lung tumor tissue. The source is a human donor with non-small cell lung cancer. The CDR3 loop reads CASTPGRGATPIRETQYF. The DNA for the CDR3 is TGCGCCAGCACCCCGGGGCGGGGGGCGACCCCAATAAGAGAGACCCAGTACTTC. The complete variable domain, with remaining parts taken from reference TRBV5-1 and TRBJ2-5, reads KAGVTQTPRYLIKTRGQQVTLSCSPISGHRSVSWYQQTPGQGLQFLFEYFSETQRNKGNFPGRFSGRQFSNSRSEMNVSTLELGDSALYLCASTPGRGATPIRETQYFGPGTRLLVL.